Following are 18 T cell receptor beta chains from one sample sequenced in a study of blood T cell repertoires in COVID-19. Only in-frame clones appear in the TCRdb table, and some are missing; sequencing was by immunoSEQ multiplex PCR. Of about 180,000 clones listed, about 83% are singletons. What was sequenced was peripheral blood. The receptors come from a human donor in a cohort sampled during active COVID-19.

This clone was recorded a few times. The chain links TRBV10-3 to TRBJ1-5; 11 nucleotides agree with TRBD1. CDR3 length: 12 residues. From germline, CDR1 is ENHRY and CDR2 SYGVKD. Trimming removed 8 bases from V and 6 bases from J; junction bases left unmatched: 0. CDR3 coding DNA: TGTGCCATCGGACAGGGGGCTCAGCCCCAGCATTTT. It translates to CAIGQGAQPQHF.

The genes are TRBV27 and TRBJ2-5, with a tentative D call TRBD2 (6 bases). V was cut by 0 bases and J by 7 bases, with 15 bases left in between. The CDR3 runs to 15 residues. Germline V gives CDR1 MNHEY, CDR2 SMNVEV (reference sequence). The chain's CDR3 is CASSLSVGRRGTQYF. The CDR3 DNA reads as TGTGCCAGCAGTTTATCGGTGGGCCGGCGGGGGACCCAGTACTTC.

This sequence joins TRBV7-9 and TRBJ2-1; 12 bases match TRBD2. The J segment lost 7 bases and the V segment lost 1 base, leaving 5 bases of the junction unmatched. Germline CDR1 reads SEHNR; CDR2 reads FQNEAQ (reference sequence). The length of the CDR3 is 16 residues. CDR3 bases: TGTGCCAGCAGCTTAGGACTAGCGGGAGTAGGTAATGAGCAGTTCTTC. Protein sequence: CASSLGLAGVGNEQFF.

This chain uses TRBV2 with TRBJ1-4; D is uncertain. This CDR3 has 12 amino acids. CDR1 and CDR2 (germline): SNHLY, FYNNEI. V gave up 7 bases and J gave up 17 bases, with 20 bases separating them. The chain's CDR3 is CASKLFGNSVFF. The CDR3 DNA sequence: TGTGCCAGCAAATTGTTCGGGAATAGCGTTTTTTTT.

This clone was detected once. J is TRBJ2-5 and V is TRBV6-5, with 7 bases fitting TRBD1. The germline CDR1 and CDR2 sequences are MNHEY and SVGAGI. There are 15 residues in the CDR3. V was clipped by 1 base and J by 1 base; unmatched bases: 3. The CDR3 here is CASSYWGQRQETQYF. In DNA form, the CDR3 reads TGTGCCAGCAGTTACTGGGGACAGCGCCAAGAGACCCAGTACTTC.

CDR3 coding DNA: TGCGCCAGCAGCTTGGCACCGGACTCCAAACGTTCACCCCTCCACTTT. Translated, it gives CASSLAPDSKRSPLHF. This chain connects TRBV5-1 to TRBJ1-6; D ambiguous. This CDR3 has 16 amino acids. V was clipped by 0 bases and J by 9 bases, with 16 bases between them. In germline, CDR1 is SGHRS, CDR2 YFSETQ.

The chain combines TRBV6-5 with TRBJ1-1, with 9 positions matching TRBD1. The germline V gene has CDR1 MNHEY and CDR2 SVGAGI. This CDR3 region has 16 residues. The V and J ends lost 2 bases and 0 bases, in that order; junction bases with no gene match: 4. CDR3 protein: CASSYMGQGLNTEAFF. CDR3 sequence (DNA): TGTGCCAGCAGTTACATGGGACAGGGCTTGAACACTGAAGCTTTCTTT.

This clone has only one observation. At one boundary the junction diverges from the germline segment, which might be a read error. This chain joins TRBV7-2 and TRBJ2-5, with D hard to call. Germline CDR1 and CDR2: SGHTA and FQGNSA. The CDR3 runs 15 residues. CDR3 nucleotides: TGTGCCAGCAGTTTAGGAACTACAAACCAAGAGACCCAGTACTTC. It encodes CASSLGTTNQETQYF.

The chain uses TRBV7-2 and TRBJ2-5; 9 positions agree with TRBD1. Germline values: CDR1 SGHTA, CDR2 FQGNSA. CDR3 length equals 14 residues. The V segment lost 3 bases and the J segment 4 bases; nucleotides outside the gene matches: 3. CDR3 bases: TGTGCCAGCAGCTTCGGGGACAGGGTAGAGACCCAGTACTTC. Protein: CASSFGDRVETQYF.

The CDR3 reads CASREDRGPGNTIYF. In DNA form, the CDR3 reads TGCGCCAGCAGAGAGGACAGGGGTCCTGGAAACACCATATATTTT. The rearrangement uses TRBV10-2 and TRBJ1-3; 9 bases match TRBD1. CDR3 length: 15 residues. Germline loops: CDR1 WSHSY, CDR2 SAAADI. Losses at the gene ends were 6 bases for V and 2 bases for J; bases not matched to a gene: 5.

This clone showed up just a few times. CDR3 bases: TGTGCCAGTACTGGGACAGGGGGCTACGAGCAGTACTTC. Its protein is CASTGTGGYEQYF. The V and J genes are TRBV19 and TRBJ2-7; TRBD1 matches 11 bases. CDR1 is LNHDA, CDR2 SQIVND, per germline (reference sequence). V lost 7 bases and J lost 3; bases outside the gene matches: 2. The CDR3 extends over 13 amino acids. The whole variable domain, filled in from reference TRBV19 and TRBJ2-7, reads DGGITQSPKYLFRKEGQNVTLSCEQNLNHDAMYWYRQDPGQGLRLIYYSQIVNDFQKGDIAEGYSVSREKKESFPLTVTSAQKNPTAFYLCASTGTGGYEQYFGPGTRLTVT.

The chain couples TRBV3-1 (or the pseudogene TRBV3-2) to TRBJ2-7; D remains ambiguous. The CDR3 has 13 amino acids. The ends were cut back, 1 base at V and 0 bases at J, with 4 bases in the middle. The germline CDR1 and CDR2 sequences are LGHDT and YNNKEL (reference sequence). DNA of the CDR3: TGTGCCAGCAGCCAAGTCAGCTCCTACGAGCAGTACTTC. It translates to CASSQVSSYEQYF.

This clone has just a few counts. The chain recombines TRBV12-1 with TRBJ1-6; TRBD1 is the table's D call, not checked against the DNA. TRBV12-1 is designated a pseudogene. The CDR3 is made up of 18 amino acids. CDR3 amino acids: CASSYRQGRFSYNSPLHF. The CDR3 DNA follows: TGTGCCAGCAGCTACCGACAGGGCCGTTTCTCCTATAATTCACCCCTCCACTTT.

The rearrangement joins TRBV7-3 to TRBJ2-6; possible D gene TRBD2, 6 bases. V lost 5 bases and J lost 2, with 7 bases in between. The CDR3 sequence is 14 residues long. The germline V gene has CDR1 SGHTA and CDR2 FQGTGA. The CDR3 loop is CASSGGAGANVLTF. The CDR3 DNA reads as TGTGCCAGCAGCGGCGGGGCTGGGGCCAACGTCCTGACTTTC.

The chain recombines TRBV3-1 (or the pseudogene TRBV3-2) with TRBJ2-3; 7 positions agree with TRBD1. In germline, CDR1 is LGHDT, CDR2 YNNKEL (reference sequence). J gave up 4 bases and V 0 bases, and 4 bases lay outside the gene matches. This CDR3 is 15 amino acids long. CDR3 amino acids: CASSQDGTGADTQYF. The CDR3 bases are TGTGCCAGCAGCCAAGATGGCACAGGGGCAGATACGCAGTATTTT.

In nucleotides, the CDR3 is TGTGCCAGTAGTATAGCTGCGACAGGGGCAGGCACAGATACGCAGTATTTT. It is translated as CASSIAATGAGTDTQYF. V gene TRBV19 combines with J gene TRBJ2-3, with 8 positions matching TRBD1. This CDR3 spans 17 amino acids. Germline loops: CDR1 LNHDA, CDR2 SQIVND (reference sequence). After removal of 1 base from V and 1 base from J, the junction contained 7 bases not matched to a gene.

J is TRBJ2-7 and V is TRBV6-7; D remains ambiguous. TRBV6-7 is an open reading frame, and its role is uncertain. Trimming left V 2 bases short and J 2 bases short, with 10 bases between. The CDR3 is 14 residues long. CDR3 sequence: CASSYGAVTYEQYF. The CDR3 region has the DNA TGTGCCAGCAGTTACGGTGCAGTTACCTACGAGCAGTACTTC.

This chain links TRBV7-2 with TRBJ2-2, with TRBD2 as a possible D gene (6 bases). Germline CDR1 is SGHTA and CDR2 is FQGNSA. Trimming removed 3 bases from V and 5 bases from J, with 7 bases in between. The CDR3 extends over 13 amino acids. The CDR3 spells CASSFAGTGELFF. CDR3 nucleotide sequence: TGTGCCAGCAGCTTTGCGGGAACCGGGGAGCTGTTTTTT.